This T cell receptor (beta chain) emerged from a study of spatial heterogeneity in lung cancer. Time point defined: sample taken at primary tumor resection. Tumor, nontumor lung or frozen PBMC supplied whole RNA that was sequenced unsorted. TCRdb called the 5' RACE reads again in MiXCR, with one record for every CDR3 protein. Of tens of thousands of distinct CDR3 sequences listed, about 8% are singletons. CDR1 is KGHDR, CDR2 SFDVKD, per germline. This CDR3 spans 12 amino acids. Between the trimmed V and J ends, which lost 5 bases and 2 bases, there was a span of 5 bases. This clonotype was seen many times.

The chain links TRBV24-1 to TRBJ2-5; D unclear. The sequence derives from a female donor with early-stage non-small cell lung cancer. The starting material was PBMCs, obtained at surgery. The CDR3 DNA follows: TGTGCCACCAGTGGTTATCAAGAGACCCAGTACTTC. Translating it yields CATSGYQETQYF.